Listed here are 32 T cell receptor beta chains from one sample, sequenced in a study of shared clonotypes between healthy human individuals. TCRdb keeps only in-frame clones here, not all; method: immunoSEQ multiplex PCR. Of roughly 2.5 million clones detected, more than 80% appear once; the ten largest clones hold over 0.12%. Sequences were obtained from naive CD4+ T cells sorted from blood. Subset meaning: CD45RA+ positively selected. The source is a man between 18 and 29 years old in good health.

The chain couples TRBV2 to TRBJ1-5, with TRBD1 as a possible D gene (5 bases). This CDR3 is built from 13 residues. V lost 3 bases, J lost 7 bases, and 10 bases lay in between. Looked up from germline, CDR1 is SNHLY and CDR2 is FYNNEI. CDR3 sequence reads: CASSDLGGQPQHF. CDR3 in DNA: TGTGCCAGCAGTGACCTCGGGGGACAGCCCCAGCATTTT.

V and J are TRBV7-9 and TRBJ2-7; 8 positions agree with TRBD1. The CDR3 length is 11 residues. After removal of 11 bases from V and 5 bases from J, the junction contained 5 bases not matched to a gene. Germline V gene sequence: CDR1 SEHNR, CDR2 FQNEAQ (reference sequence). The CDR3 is CASQGAHEQYF. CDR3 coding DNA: TGTGCCTCTCAGGGGGCCCACGAGCAGTACTTC. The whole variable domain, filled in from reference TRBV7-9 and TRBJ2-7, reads DTGVSQNPRHKITKRGQNVTFRCDPISEHNRLYWYRQTLGQGPEFLTYFQNEAQLEKSRLLSDRFSAERPKGSFSTLEIQRTEQGDSAMYLCASQGAHEQYFGPGTRLTVT.

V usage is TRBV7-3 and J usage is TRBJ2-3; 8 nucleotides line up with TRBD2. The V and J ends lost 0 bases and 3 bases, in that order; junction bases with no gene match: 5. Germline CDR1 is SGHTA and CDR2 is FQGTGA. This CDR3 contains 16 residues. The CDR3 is CASSLTFAGGTDTQYF. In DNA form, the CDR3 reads TGTGCCAGCAGCTTAACGTTCGCGGGGGGTACAGATACGCAGTATTTT.

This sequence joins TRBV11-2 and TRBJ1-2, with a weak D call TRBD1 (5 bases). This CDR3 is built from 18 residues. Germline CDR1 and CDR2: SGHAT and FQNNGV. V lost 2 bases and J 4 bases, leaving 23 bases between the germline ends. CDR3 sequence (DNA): TGTGCCAGCAGCTTACCCTTTCCCGACAGAGCTGCCTCCTATGGCTACACCTTC. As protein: CASSLPFPDRAASYGYTF.

Here the CDR3 reads CAWSASSDYGYTF. Here the CDR3 DNA reads TGTGCCTGGAGCGCCTCCAGCGACTATGGCTACACCTTC. The chain has TRBV30 and TRBJ1-2; D ambiguous. V gave up 3 bases and J gave up 3 bases, with 11 bases separating them. The CDR3 is made up of 13 amino acids. Germline CDR1 is GTSNPN and CDR2 is SVGIG (reference sequence).

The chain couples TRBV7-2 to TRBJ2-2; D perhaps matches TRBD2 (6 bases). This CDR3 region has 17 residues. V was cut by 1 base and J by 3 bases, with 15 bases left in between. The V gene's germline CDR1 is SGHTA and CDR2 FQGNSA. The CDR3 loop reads CASSLVGGRGYTGELFF. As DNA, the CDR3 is TGTGCCAGCAGCTTAGTGGGAGGTCGAGGGTACACCGGGGAGCTGTTTTTT.

The CDR3 loop reads CASSWLGVLGYTF. The CDR3 region has the DNA TGTGCCAGCAGTTGGTTAGGCGTGTTGGGCTACACCTTC. V usage is TRBV6-6 and J usage is TRBJ1-2; D is uncertain. The CDR3 runs 13 residues. The V gene's germline CDR1 is MNHNY and CDR2 SVGAGI (reference sequence). V was clipped by 4 bases and J by 8 bases, with 14 bases between them.

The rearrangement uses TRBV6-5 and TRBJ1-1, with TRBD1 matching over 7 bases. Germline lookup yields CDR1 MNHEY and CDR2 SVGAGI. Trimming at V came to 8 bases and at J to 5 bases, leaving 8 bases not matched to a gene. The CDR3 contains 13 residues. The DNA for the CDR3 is TGTGCCAGCGAACACAGGGGTTCGACTGAAGCTTTCTTT. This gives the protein CASEHRGSTEAFF.

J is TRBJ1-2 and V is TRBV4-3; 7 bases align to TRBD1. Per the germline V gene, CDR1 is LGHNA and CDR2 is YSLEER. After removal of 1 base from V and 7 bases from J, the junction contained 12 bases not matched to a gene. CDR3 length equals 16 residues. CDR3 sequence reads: CASSQGVGQGVGGYTF. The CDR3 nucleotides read TGCGCCAGCAGCCAAGGGGTCGGCCAGGGGGTGGGTGGCTACACCTTC.

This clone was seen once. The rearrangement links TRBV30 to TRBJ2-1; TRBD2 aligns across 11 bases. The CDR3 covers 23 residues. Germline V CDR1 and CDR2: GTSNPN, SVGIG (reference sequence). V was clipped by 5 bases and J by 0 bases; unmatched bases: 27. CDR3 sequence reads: CAWARSTSGRKGSFISSYNEQFF. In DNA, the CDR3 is TGTGCCTGGGCCAGATCAACTAGCGGGAGAAAAGGGAGCTTTATTAGCTCCTACAATGAGCAGTTCTTC. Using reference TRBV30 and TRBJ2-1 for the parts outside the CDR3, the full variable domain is SQTIHQWPATLVQPVGSPLSLECTVEGTSNPNLYWYRQAAGRGLQLLFYSVGIGQISSEVPQNLSASRPQDRQFILSSKKLLLSDSGFYLCAWARSTSGRKGSFISSYNEQFFGPGTRLTVL.

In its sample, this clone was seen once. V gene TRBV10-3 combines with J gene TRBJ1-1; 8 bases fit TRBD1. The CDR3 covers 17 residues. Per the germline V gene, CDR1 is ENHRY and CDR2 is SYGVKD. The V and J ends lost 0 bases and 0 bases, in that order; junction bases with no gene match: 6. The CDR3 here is CAISESMDRVMNTEAFF. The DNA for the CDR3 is TGTGCCATCAGTGAGTCCATGGACAGGGTAATGAACACTGAAGCTTTCTTT.

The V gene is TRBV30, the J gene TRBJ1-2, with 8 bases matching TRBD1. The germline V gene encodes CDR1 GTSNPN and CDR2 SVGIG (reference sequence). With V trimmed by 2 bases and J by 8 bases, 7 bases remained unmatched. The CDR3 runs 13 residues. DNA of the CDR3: TGTGCCTGGAGTACCTCAGGGGGCAGAGGCTACACCTTC. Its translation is CAWSTSGGRGYTF.

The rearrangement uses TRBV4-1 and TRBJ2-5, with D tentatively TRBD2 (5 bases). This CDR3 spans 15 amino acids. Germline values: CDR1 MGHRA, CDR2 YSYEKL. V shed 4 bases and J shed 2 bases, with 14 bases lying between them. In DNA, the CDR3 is TGCGCCAGCAGCCCGGGGTTACGGGTTCAAGAGACCCAGTACTTC. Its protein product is CASSPGLRVQETQYF.

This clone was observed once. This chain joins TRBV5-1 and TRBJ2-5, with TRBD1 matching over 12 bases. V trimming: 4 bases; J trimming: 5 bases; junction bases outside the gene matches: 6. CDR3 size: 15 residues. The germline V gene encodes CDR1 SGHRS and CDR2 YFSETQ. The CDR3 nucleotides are TGCGCCAGCAGCCGGGACAGGGGGCCGTCGGAGACCCAGTACTTC. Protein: CASSRDRGPSETQYF.

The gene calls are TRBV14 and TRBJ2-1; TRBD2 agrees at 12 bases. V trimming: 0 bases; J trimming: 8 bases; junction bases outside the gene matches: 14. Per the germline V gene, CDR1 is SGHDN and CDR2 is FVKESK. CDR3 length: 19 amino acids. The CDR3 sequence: CASSQEDTSGGQESHEQFF. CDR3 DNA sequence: TGTGCCAGCAGCCAAGAAGACACTAGCGGGGGGCAAGAAAGCCATGAGCAGTTCTTC.

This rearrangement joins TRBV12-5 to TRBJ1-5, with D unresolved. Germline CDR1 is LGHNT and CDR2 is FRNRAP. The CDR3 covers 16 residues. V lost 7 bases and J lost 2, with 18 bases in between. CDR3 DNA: TGTGCTAGTGCCTCGGGCGGCAGGTGGGGCAATCAGCCCCAGCATTTT. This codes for CASASGGRWGNQPQHF.

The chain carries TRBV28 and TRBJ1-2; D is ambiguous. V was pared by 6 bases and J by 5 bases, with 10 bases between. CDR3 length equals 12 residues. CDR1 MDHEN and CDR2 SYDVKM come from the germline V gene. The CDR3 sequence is CASRFRPYGYTF. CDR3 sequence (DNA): TGTGCCAGCAGATTCAGGCCGTATGGCTACACCTTC.

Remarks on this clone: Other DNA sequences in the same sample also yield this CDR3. Here the CDR3 reads CAWSDRLNTEAFF. The DNA for the CDR3 is TGTGCCTGGAGTGACCGACTGAACACTGAAGCTTTCTTT. J is TRBJ1-1 and V is TRBV30; D unresolved. The germline V gene encodes CDR1 GTSNPN and CDR2 SVGIG (reference sequence). Trimming took 1 base from V and 0 from J, leaving 6 bases between them. This CDR3 has 13 amino acids.

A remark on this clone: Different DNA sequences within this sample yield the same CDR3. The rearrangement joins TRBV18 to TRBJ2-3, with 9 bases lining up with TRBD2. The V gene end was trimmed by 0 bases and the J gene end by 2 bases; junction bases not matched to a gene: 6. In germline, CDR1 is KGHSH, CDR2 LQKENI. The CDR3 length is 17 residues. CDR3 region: CASSPPGLAGITDTQYF. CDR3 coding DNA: TGTGCCAGCTCACCACCGGGGCTAGCGGGAATCACAGATACGCAGTATTTT. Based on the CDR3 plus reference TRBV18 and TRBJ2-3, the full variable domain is NAGVMQNPRHLVRRRGQEARLRCSPMKGHSHVYWYRQLPEEGLKFMVYLQKENIIDESGMPKERFSAEFPKEGPSILRIQQVVRGDSAAYFCASSPPGLAGITDTQYFGPGTRLTVL.

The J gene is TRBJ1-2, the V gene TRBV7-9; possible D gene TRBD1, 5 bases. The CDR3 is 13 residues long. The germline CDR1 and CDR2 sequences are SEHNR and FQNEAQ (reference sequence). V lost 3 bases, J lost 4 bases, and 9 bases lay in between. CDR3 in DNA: TGTGCCAGCAGCTTGCCAGGGACCTATGGCTACACCTTC. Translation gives CASSLPGTYGYTF.

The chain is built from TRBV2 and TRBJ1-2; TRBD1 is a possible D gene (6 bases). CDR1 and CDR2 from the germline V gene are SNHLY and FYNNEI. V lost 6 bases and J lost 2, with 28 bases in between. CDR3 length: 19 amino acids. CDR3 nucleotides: TGTGCCAGCAGGGGAGCTACGGGGGGCGCGACCCAAAGGAACTATGGCTACACCTTC. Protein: CASRGATGGATQRNYGYTF.

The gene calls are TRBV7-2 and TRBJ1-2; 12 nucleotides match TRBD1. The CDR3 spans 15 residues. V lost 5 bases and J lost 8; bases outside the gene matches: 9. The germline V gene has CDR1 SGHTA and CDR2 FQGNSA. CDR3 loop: CASSPPGTGGGGYTF. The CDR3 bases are TGTGCCAGCAGCCCTCCCGGGACAGGGGGCGGAGGCTACACCTTC.

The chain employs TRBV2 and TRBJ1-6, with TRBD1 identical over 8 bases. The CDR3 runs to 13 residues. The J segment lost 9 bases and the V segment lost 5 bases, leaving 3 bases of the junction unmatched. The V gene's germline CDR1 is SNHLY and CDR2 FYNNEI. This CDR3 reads CASSPGGGSPLHF. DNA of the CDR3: TGTGCCAGCAGTCCAGGGGGCGGTTCACCCCTCCACTTT.

The CDR3 sequence: CASSRLVGGGSDTQYF. The DNA for the CDR3 is TGTGCCAGCAGCCGACTGGTTGGCGGGGGTTCAGATACGCAGTATTTT. The chain combines TRBV7-2 with TRBJ2-3; 7 nucleotides match TRBD2. The CDR3 has 16 residues. The V segment lost 5 bases and the J segment 4 bases; nucleotides outside the gene matches: 12. Germline values: CDR1 SGHTA, CDR2 FQGNSA.

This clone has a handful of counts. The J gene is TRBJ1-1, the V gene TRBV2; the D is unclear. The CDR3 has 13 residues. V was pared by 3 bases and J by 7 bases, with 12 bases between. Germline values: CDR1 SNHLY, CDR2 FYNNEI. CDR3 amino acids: CASSDEGAGEAFF. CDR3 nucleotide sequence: TGTGCCAGCAGTGATGAGGGCGCGGGTGAAGCTTTCTTT.

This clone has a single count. The CDR3 sequence is CASSLSSWGRGNSPLHF. The CDR3 nucleotides read TGTGCCAGCAGTTTATCGAGTTGGGGGCGCGGCAATTCACCCCTCCACTTT. The V gene is TRBV27, the J gene TRBJ1-6; maybe TRBD1 (6 bases). Germline CDR1 and CDR2: MNHEY and SMNVEV (reference sequence). Trimming stripped 0 bases from V and 7 bases from J, with 16 bases between. This CDR3 is 17 amino acids long.

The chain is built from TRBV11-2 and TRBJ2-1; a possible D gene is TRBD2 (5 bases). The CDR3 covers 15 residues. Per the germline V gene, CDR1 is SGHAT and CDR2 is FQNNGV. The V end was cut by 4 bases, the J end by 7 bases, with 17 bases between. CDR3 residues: CASSSPASNMNEQFF. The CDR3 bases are TGTGCCAGCAGCTCGCCGGCTAGCAATATGAATGAGCAGTTCTTC. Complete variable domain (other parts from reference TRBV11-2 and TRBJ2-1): EAGVAQSPRYKIIEKRQSVAFWCNPISGHATLYWYQQILGQGPKLLIQFQNNGVVDDSQLPKDRFSAERLKGVDSTLKIQPAKLEDSAVYLCASSSPASNMNEQFFGPGTRLTVL.

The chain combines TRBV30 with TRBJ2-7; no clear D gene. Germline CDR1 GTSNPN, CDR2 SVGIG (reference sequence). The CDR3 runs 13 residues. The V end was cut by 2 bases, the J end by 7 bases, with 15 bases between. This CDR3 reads CAWSSRLDPEQYF. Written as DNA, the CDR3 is TGTGCCTGGAGTTCCCGACTGGACCCTGAGCAGTACTTC. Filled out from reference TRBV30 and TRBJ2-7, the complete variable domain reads SQTIHQWPATLVQPVGSPLSLECTVEGTSNPNLYWYRQAAGRGLQLLFYSVGIGQISSEVPQNLSASRPQDRQFILSSKKLLLSDSGFYLCAWSSRLDPEQYFGPGTRLTVT.

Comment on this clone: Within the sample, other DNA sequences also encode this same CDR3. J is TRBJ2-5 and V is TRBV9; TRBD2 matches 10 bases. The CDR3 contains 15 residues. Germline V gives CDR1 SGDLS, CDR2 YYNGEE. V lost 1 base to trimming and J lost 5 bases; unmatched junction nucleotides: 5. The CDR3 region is CASSVSGGAGETQYF. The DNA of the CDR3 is TGTGCCAGCAGCGTAAGCGGGGGGGCCGGGGAGACCCAGTACTTC.

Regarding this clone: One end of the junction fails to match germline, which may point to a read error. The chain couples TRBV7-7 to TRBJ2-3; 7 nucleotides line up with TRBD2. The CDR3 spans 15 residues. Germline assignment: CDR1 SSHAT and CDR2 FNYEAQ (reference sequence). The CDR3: CASSPSGALKDTQYF. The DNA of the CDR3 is TGTGCTAGCAGCCCGAGCGGGGCTCTAAAGGATACGCAGTATTTT.

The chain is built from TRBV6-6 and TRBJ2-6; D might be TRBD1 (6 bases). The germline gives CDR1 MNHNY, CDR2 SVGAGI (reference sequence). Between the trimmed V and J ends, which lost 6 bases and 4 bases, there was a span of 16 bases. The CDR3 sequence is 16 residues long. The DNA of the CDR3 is TGTGCCAGCAGGGTTTCAGGGGTGGGAGGGGCCAACGTCCTGACTTTC. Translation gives CASRVSGVGGANVLTF.

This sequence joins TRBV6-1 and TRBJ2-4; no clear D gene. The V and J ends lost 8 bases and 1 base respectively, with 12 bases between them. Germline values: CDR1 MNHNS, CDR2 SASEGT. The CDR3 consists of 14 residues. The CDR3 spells CASAAEVAKNIQYF. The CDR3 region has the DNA TGTGCCAGCGCCGCGGAAGTGGCCAAAAACATTCAGTACTTC.